Presented here are 32 T cell receptor beta chains from one specimen sequenced in a study of identical twins. TCRdb used MiXCR to reprocess the 5' RACE reads, holding one entry per CDR3 protein. The sample has 1.5 million to 2 million distinct CDR3 sequences, around a third seen once. Sample: cord blood. Receptors originate from a newborn girl in good health.

This clonotype came up a few times. The J gene is TRBJ1-2, the V gene TRBV30, with TRBD1 matching over 8 bases. From germline, CDR1 is GTSNPN and CDR2 SVGIG (reference sequence). V shed 8 bases and J 4 bases; nucleotides not matched to a gene: 12. This CDR3 is built from 14 residues. CDR3 nucleotides: TGTGCCCACAACCCCAGGGGGCGCTTCTATGGCTACACCTTC. Translated, it gives CAHNPRGRFYGYTF.

There are many counts of this clonotype. CDR3 sequence reads: CASSEVANYGYTF. The CDR3 DNA is TGTGCCAGCAGTGAGGTTGCTAACTATGGCTACACCTTC. This chain uses TRBV6-1 with TRBJ1-2, with D unresolved. The CDR3 has 13 amino acids. CDR1 is MNHNS and CDR2 is SASEGT in the germline V gene. The V and J ends lost 3 bases and 0 bases respectively, with 5 bases between them.

This chain links TRBV10-3 with TRBJ2-5; 10 nucleotides agree with TRBD1. CDR1 and CDR2 (germline): ENHRY, SYGVKD. The CDR3 spans 16 residues. V shed 2 bases and J 5 bases; nucleotides not matched to a gene: 8. CDR3 protein: CAISEPGTGVLETQYF. CDR3 coding DNA: TGTGCCATCAGTGAGCCCGGGACAGGGGTTCTTGAGACCCAGTACTTC.

This clonotype has a handful of counts. V usage is TRBV4-1 and J usage is TRBJ1-6, with TRBD1 matching 12 bases. V shed 4 bases, J shed 8 bases, and the junction held 0 bases outside the gene matches. The CDR3 runs to 14 residues. The germline CDR1 and CDR2 sequences are MGHRA and YSYEKL. The CDR3 region has the DNA TGCGCCAGCAGCCGGGACAGGGGGCATTCACCCCTCCACTTT. Translated, it gives CASSRDRGHSPLHF.

The rearrangement uses TRBV6-6 and TRBJ2-7; 8 bases match TRBD2. Germline assignment: CDR1 MNHNY and CDR2 SVGAGI (reference sequence). The CDR3 runs to 15 residues. V shed 6 bases and J 2 bases; nucleotides not matched to a gene: 9. As DNA, the CDR3 is TGTGCCAGCAGCCTGTATGGTAGCGGGACCTACGAGCAGTACTTC. This encodes CASSLYGSGTYEQYF.

The CDR3 DNA reads TGCGCCAGCAAAGGGACCCTATCCTACAATGAGCAGTACTTC. Its translation is CASKGTLSYNEQYF. The rearrangement joins TRBV5-1 to TRBJ2-1, with D perhaps assigned TRBD1 or TRBD2 (5 bases each). Near its end, the DNA agrees better with TRBJ2-7, so the J call may be wrong. This CDR3 has 14 amino acids. Germline V lookup: CDR1 SGHRS, CDR2 YFSETQ.

V is TRBV20-1 and J is TRBJ2-3; TRBD2 aligns across 15 bases. Germline V gene sequence: CDR1 DFQATT, CDR2 SNEGSKA (reference sequence). The CDR3 spans 18 residues. Trimming removed 0 bases from V and 2 bases from J; junction bases left unmatched: 6. CDR3 loop: CSAREGLAGGRPTDTQYF. CDR3 coding DNA: TGCAGTGCTAGAGAAGGACTAGCGGGGGGGCGTCCCACAGATACGCAGTATTTT.

Details on this clonotype: A read error may account for a junction end that differs from germline. The chain is built from TRBV7-2 and TRBJ2-3; 11 positions agree with TRBD2. Looked up from germline, CDR1 is SGHTA and CDR2 is FQGNSA. This CDR3 has 18 amino acids. The CDR3 loop reads CACSFLRTSGRSTDTQYF. CDR3 sequence (DNA): TGTGCCTGCAGCTTCCTCAGGACTAGCGGGCGATCCACAGATACGCAGTATTTT. The full variable domain, with the rest looked up from reference TRBV7-2 and TRBJ2-3, is GAGVSQSPSNKVTEKGKDVELRCDPISGHTALYWYRQSLGQGLEFLIYFQGNSAPDKSGLPSDRFSAERTGGSVSTLTIQRTQQEDSAVYLCACSFLRTSGRSTDTQYFGPGTRLTVL.

V gene TRBV20-1 combines with J gene TRBJ2-3; TRBD2 agrees at 10 bases. Germline CDR1 DFQATT, CDR2 SNEGSKA (reference sequence). V shed 6 bases, J shed 4 bases, and the junction held 7 bases outside the gene matches. CDR3 length: 14 residues. The CDR3 sequence: CSAQDLAGADTQYF. The CDR3, as DNA: TGCAGTGCCCAAGACCTAGCGGGAGCAGATACGCAGTATTTT.

This clonotype has a handful of counts. The chain carries TRBV15 and TRBJ2-7; 7 bases match TRBD2. V shed 0 bases, J shed 2 bases, and the junction held 13 bases outside the gene matches. The CDR3 totals 18 residues. Germline CDR1 LNHNV, CDR2 YYDKDF (reference sequence). The CDR3 sequence: CATSRDGTPGTIPYEQYF. Here the CDR3 DNA reads TGTGCCACCAGCAGAGATGGTACCCCCGGGACTATCCCCTACGAGCAGTACTTC.

The V and J genes are TRBV29-1 and TRBJ2-1; 9 nucleotides agree with TRBD1. Germline trimming cut 7 bases from V and 10 bases from J; bases unmatched to any gene: 11. This CDR3 comprises 13 residues. Germline-derived CDR1 and CDR2 are SQVTM and ANQGSEA. CDR3 DNA: TGCAGCGGCGAACGGACAGGGGTATGGGAGCAGTTCTTC. It is translated as CSGERTGVWEQFF.

The CDR3 region is CSALSGIAYNEQFF. In nucleotides, the CDR3 is TGCAGCGCCCTTAGCGGGATTGCCTACAATGAGCAGTTCTTC. The chain couples TRBV29-1 to TRBJ2-1, with TRBD2 identical over 8 bases. The germline gives CDR1 SQVTM, CDR2 ANQGSEA. This CDR3 region has 14 residues. V lost 7 bases and J lost 2; bases outside the gene matches: 7.

This clonotype was detected only a few times. V gene TRBV5-1 combines with J gene TRBJ2-7; D unclear. The V gene's germline CDR1 is SGHRS and CDR2 YFSETQ. The CDR3 extends over 14 amino acids. V shed 4 bases and J shed 2 bases, with 13 bases lying between them. CDR3: CASSHGPEAYEQYF. CDR3 in DNA: TGCGCCAGCAGCCACGGACCCGAGGCCTACGAGCAGTACTTC.

CDR3 coding DNA: TGTGCCAGCAGCCCTAGTAATGAGCGGGATGAGCAGTACTTC. It translates to CASSPSNERDEQYF. The chain combines TRBV7-2 with TRBJ2-5, with TRBD2 matching 7 bases. Germline loops: CDR1 SGHTA, CDR2 FQGNSA. V dropped 5 bases and J dropped 11; count of bases not matched to a gene: 14. The CDR3 spans 14 residues.

V and J are TRBV12-3 or TRBV12-4 and TRBJ2-1; D remains ambiguous. The J call is uncertain, as TRBJ2-7 better fits the DNA end. CDR3 length: 15 residues. The CDR3 coding sequence is TGTGCCAGCAGTTTCACGGACCCCTCCTACAATGAGCAGTACTTC. Translating gives CASSFTDPSYNEQYF.

The chain employs TRBV2 and TRBJ2-4, with D possibly matching TRBD1 (7 bases). The V gene's germline CDR1 is SNHLY and CDR2 FYNNEI. Trimming took off 3 bases at V and 0 bases at J, with 21 bases between the two ends. The CDR3 has 19 residues. Here the CDR3 DNA reads TGTGCCAGCAGTGAGACCCAGGGGGGATACATTCTAGCCAAAAACATTCAGTACTTC. Its protein is CASSETQGGYILAKNIQYF.

The V call is TRBV18, the J call TRBJ1-1; 8 positions agree with TRBD1. The trim removed 1 base at V and 4 bases at J, leaving 2 bases unmatched. CDR1 and CDR2 from the germline V gene are KGHSH and LQKENI. CDR3 length: 14 amino acids. The chain's CDR3 is CASSPRRGPTEAFF. CDR3 DNA: TGTGCCAGCTCACCACGCAGGGGGCCCACTGAAGCTTTCTTT.

CDR3 sequence: CASSQGLAGLNEQFF. The CDR3 nucleotides read TGTGCCAGCAGCCAAGGACTAGCGGGGCTCAATGAGCAGTTCTTC. J is TRBJ2-1 and V is TRBV3-1, with 11 bases aligning to TRBD2. The CDR3 length is 15 residues. The junction had 2 bases not matched to a gene; V was cut back by 1 base and J by 6 bases. CDR1 and CDR2 (germline): LGHDT, YNNKEL (reference sequence).

With regard to this clonotype: One end of the junction does not line up with germline, which may come from a read error. CDR3: CASTQVGTLSGANVLTF. The CDR3 coding sequence is TGTGCCAGCACCCAAGTTGGGACCCTCTCTGGGGCCAACGTCCTGACTTTC. This chain connects TRBV14 to TRBJ2-6; D tentatively fits TRBD1 or TRBD2 (5 bases each). The CDR3 is 17 amino acids. Per the germline V gene, CDR1 is SGHDN and CDR2 is FVKESK.

This clonotype was seen a handful of times. V and J are TRBV21-1 and TRBJ2-7. TRBV21-1 has pseudogene status. The CDR3 sequence is 12 residues long. The CDR3 loop reads CASSKSGDEQYF. CDR3 bases: TGTGCCAGCAGCAAATCGGGGGACGAGCAGTACTTC.

The rearrangement links TRBV3-1 to TRBJ2-2; 12 positions agree with TRBD2. The CDR3 is made up of 16 amino acids. Trimming at V came to 4 bases and at J to 4 bases, leaving 4 bases not matched to a gene. Per the germline V gene, CDR1 is LGHDT and CDR2 is YNNKEL (reference sequence). For the CDR3, the DNA is TGTGCCAGCAGCCCCCTGACTAGCGGGGGCACCGGGGAGCTGTTTTTT. This codes for CASSPLTSGGTGELFF.

V usage is TRBV20-1 and J usage is TRBJ2-7; 13 bases match TRBD2. V lost 6 bases, J lost 4 bases, and 18 bases stayed unmatched. Germline V lookup: CDR1 DFQATT, CDR2 SNEGSKA (reference sequence). The CDR3 has 18 amino acids. The DNA of the CDR3 is TGCAGTGCAACGGGGGGCAGGATGACTAGCGGGAGGAGGTACGAGCAGTACTTC. It codes for CSATGGRMTSGRRYEQYF.

This clonotype was seen ten or more times. The chain joins TRBV7-9 to TRBJ2-5; weak D call: TRBD1 (5 bases). CDR1 and CDR2 from the germline V gene are SEHNR and FQNEAQ (reference sequence). This CDR3 comprises 15 residues. V lost 0 bases, J lost 1 base, and 9 bases lay in between. The CDR3 here is CASSLALQGQETQYF. The CDR3 DNA follows: TGTGCCAGCAGCTTAGCGCTTCAGGGCCAAGAGACCCAGTACTTC.

In this sample, this clonotype turned up once. The rearrangement links TRBV5-6 to TRBJ2-7, with 8 bases that match TRBD2. The V and J ends lost 2 bases and 5 bases, in that order; junction bases with no gene match: 15. In germline, CDR1 is SGHDT, CDR2 YYEEEE. This CDR3 contains 17 residues. CDR3 protein: CASSFGVAGLILHEQYF. The CDR3 bases are TGTGCCAGCAGCTTTGGTGTAGCGGGACTTATTCTCCACGAGCAGTACTTC.

The genes are TRBV20-1 and TRBJ2-3, with TRBD1 identical over 9 bases. Germline CDR1 DFQATT, CDR2 SNEGSKA (reference sequence). CDR3 length: 16 residues. Trimming cost V 4 bases and J 1 base; bases outside gene matches: 9. Here the CDR3 DNA reads TGCAGTGCTAAGGGGTACCGGGACAGGGGCACAGATACGCAGTATTTT. This translates into CSAKGYRDRGTDTQYF.

In this sample, this clonotype turned up many times. J is TRBJ2-7 and V is TRBV29-1; no firm D call. Germline V gene data show CDR1 as SQVTM and CDR2 as ANQGSEA. This CDR3 spans 12 amino acids. Between the trimmed V and J ends, which lost 4 bases and 2 bases, there was a span of 9 bases. CDR3 in amino acids: CSVGTVPYEQYF. In DNA, the CDR3 is TGCAGCGTTGGGACGGTCCCCTACGAGCAGTACTTC.

This clonotype was recorded only once. This chain joins TRBV14 and TRBJ1-6, with unresolved D. Trimming took off 2 bases at V and 7 bases at J, with 6 bases between the two ends. The CDR3 has 13 amino acids. Germline CDR1 is SGHDN and CDR2 is FVKESK. The DNA for the CDR3 is TGTGCCAGCAGCCAAAACGGAAATTCACCCCTCCACTTT. This encodes CASSQNGNSPLHF.

The rearrangement joins TRBV10-3 to TRBJ1-5; a possible D gene is TRBD1 (5 bases). With 0 bases removed from V and 1 base from J, the gap between germline ends came to 13 bases. Germline lookup yields CDR1 ENHRY and CDR2 SYGVKD. This CDR3 spans 17 amino acids. The CDR3 nucleotides are TGTGCCATCAGTGAGTCTTGGGGGGGAAGGAGCAATCAGCCCCAGCATTTT. Amino acid sequence: CAISESWGGRSNQPQHF.

This clonotype was recorded at least ten times. The CDR3 region has the DNA TGCGCCAGCAGCTTCGGCGGACTCAATCAGCCCCAGCATTTT. It specifies CASSFGGLNQPQHF. V is TRBV5-1 and J is TRBJ1-5; D is unresolved. The V end was cut by 2 bases, the J end by 3 bases, with 9 bases between. Germline CDR1 reads SGHRS; CDR2 reads YFSETQ. The CDR3 has 14 amino acids. The whole variable domain, remainder taken from reference TRBV5-1 and TRBJ1-5, is KAGVTQTPRYLIKTRGQQVTLSCSPISGHRSVSWYQQTPGQGLQFLFEYFSETQRNKGNFPGRFSGRQFSNSRSEMNVSTLELGDSALYLCASSFGGLNQPQHFGDGTRLSIL.

This clonotype was found many times. The chain joins TRBV29-1 to TRBJ2-1; D is ambiguous. CDR3 length equals 11 residues. V dropped 3 bases and J dropped 0 bases, with 0 bases sitting between them. Per the germline V gene, CDR1 is SQVTM and CDR2 is ANQGSEA. The CDR3, as DNA: TGCAGCGTTGACTCCTACAATGAGCAGTTCTTC. The encoded protein is CSVDSYNEQFF.

The gene calls are TRBV3-1 and TRBJ1-6; 8 bases are shared with TRBD1. This CDR3 contains 14 residues. J was trimmed by 10 bases and V by 4 bases; bases with no gene match: 6. The germline V gene has CDR1 LGHDT and CDR2 YNNKEL (reference sequence). This CDR3 is CASSLDRAASPLHF. CDR3 in DNA: TGTGCCAGCAGCCTGGACAGGGCGGCATCACCCCTCCACTTT.

This clonotype was observed a handful of times. V and J are TRBV9 and TRBJ2-1; 7 nucleotides agree with TRBD2. This CDR3 has 15 residues. Per germline, CDR1 SGDLS and CDR2 YYNGEE. V shed 0 bases and J 6 bases; nucleotides not matched to a gene: 6. In nucleotides, the CDR3 is TGTGCCAGCAGCGTAGTGGCGGGGGTCCGCAATGAGCAGTTCTTC. Protein: CASSVVAGVRNEQFF.